A selection of T cell receptor beta chains follows, all from one sample in a study of shared clonotypes between healthy human individuals. Using immunoSEQ multiplex PCR, the repertoire was profiled, and TCRdb retains in-frame clones only, with some absent. The sample lists about 2.3 million clones, over 85% occurring once. The sequenced sample consisted of naive CD4+ T cells from PBMCs. These receptors were obtained from a man in his late teens or twenties in good health. Some clones in this sample may be carry-over from other donors' samples. The CDR3 runs from the conserved cysteine through the conserved F or W. The D gene is left open where the match is weak. Only part of the rows carry a size: once, few, many, or a class if the clone is expanded.

j_call: TRBJ2-7
d_call: TRBD1
clone_size: -
v_call: TRBV10-1
cdr3_nt: TGCGCCAGCATAATTCGGACAGGGGAGCGCGAGCAGTACTTC
cdr3_aa: CASIIRTGEREQYF

j_call: TRBJ2-7
d_call: -
clone_size: -
v_call: TRBV5-1
cdr3_nt: TGCGCCAGCAGCCGGTCGGTATCGGCCCAATACTCCTACGAGCAGTACTTC
cdr3_aa: CASSRSVSAQYSYEQYF

j_call: TRBJ2-2
d_call: TRBD2
clone_size: -
v_call: TRBV5-1
cdr3_nt: TGCGCCAGCAGCCAGACTAGCGGGAGGAACGGGGAGCTGTTTTTT
cdr3_aa: CASSQTSGRNGELFF

j_call: TRBJ2-6
d_call: -
clone_size: -
v_call: TRBV29-1
cdr3_nt: TGCAGCGTGGTAACAGGGTCCACCGGGGCCAACGTCCTGACTTTC
cdr3_aa: CSVVTGSTGANVLTF

j_call: TRBJ1-2
d_call: -
clone_size: -
v_call: TRBV6-1
cdr3_nt: TGTGCCAGCAGTCAGGAGGTTATTGACTATGGCTACACCTTC
cdr3_aa: CASSQEVIDYGYTF

j_call: TRBJ2-1
d_call: TRBD1
clone_size: -
v_call: TRBV6-1
cdr3_nt: TGTGCCAGCAATACCGCAGACAGGGAAACGTTCTTC
cdr3_aa: CASNTADRETFF

j_call: TRBJ1-3
d_call: -
clone_size: -
v_call: TRBV7-8
cdr3_nt: TGTGCCAGCAGTCCGGCCGGGACACAGACTGGAAACACCATATATTTT
cdr3_aa: CASSPAGTQTGNTIYF

j_call: TRBJ2-7
d_call: -
clone_size: -
v_call: TRBV28
cdr3_nt: TGTGCCAGCATCCCCGGGGGGCGAAGCTCCTACGAGCAGTACTTC
cdr3_aa: CASIPGGRSSYEQYF

j_call: TRBJ1-5
d_call: -
clone_size: -
v_call: TRBV7-9
cdr3_nt: TGTGCCAGCAGCCAAGTACGGGGACCGATCAATCAGCCCCAGCATTTT
cdr3_aa: CASSQVRGPINQPQHF

j_call: TRBJ1-4
d_call: TRBD1
clone_size: -
v_call: TRBV9
cdr3_nt: TGTGCCAGCAGCGCGACGGGGACAGGGGGCCGGGGCGAAAAACTGTTTTTT
cdr3_aa: CASSATGTGGRGEKLFF

j_call: TRBJ1-2
d_call: -
clone_size: -
v_call: TRBV7-2
cdr3_nt: TGTGCCAGCACCCTCCTGGGCGGCGGATTCCCAGACTATGGCTACACCTTC
cdr3_aa: CASTLLGGGFPDYGYTF

j_call: TRBJ2-6
d_call: -
clone_size: -
v_call: TRBV2
cdr3_nt: TGTGCCAGCAGTCACGAGTCTGGGGCCAACGTCCTGACTTTC
cdr3_aa: CASSHESGANVLTF

j_call: TRBJ2-7
d_call: TRBD2
clone_size: -
v_call: TRBV27
cdr3_nt: TGTGCCAGCAGTCGACTAGCGGGAACCTACGAGCAGTACTTC
cdr3_aa: CASSRLAGTYEQYF

j_call: TRBJ1-5
d_call: TRBD1
clone_size: -
v_call: TRBV15
cdr3_nt: TGTGCCACCAGCAGGAAACAATGGAAACAGGGGGCCGATCAGCCCCAGCATTTT
cdr3_aa: CATSRKQWKQGADQPQHF

j_call: TRBJ2-3
d_call: -
clone_size: -
v_call: TRBV5-1
cdr3_nt: TGCGCCAGCAGCCTTTACCCAACACAGGGCGCTAGCACAGATACGCAGTATTTT
cdr3_aa: CASSLYPTQGASTDTQYF

j_call: TRBJ2-5
d_call: -
clone_size: -
v_call: TRBV19
cdr3_nt: TGTGCCAGTAGCCCCTGGGAGAACCAAGAGACCCAGTACTTC
cdr3_aa: CASSPWENQETQYF

j_call: TRBJ1-1
d_call: -
clone_size: once
v_call: TRBV28
cdr3_nt: TGTGCCAGCAGTGGCACCGGGACCGGGGCTTTCTTT
cdr3_aa: CASSGTGTGAFF

j_call: TRBJ1-2
d_call: -
clone_size: -
v_call: TRBV7-6
cdr3_nt: TGTGCCAGCGGAAACCTTGTTTATGGCTACACCTTC
cdr3_aa: CASGNLVYGYTF

j_call: TRBJ2-7
d_call: -
clone_size: -
v_call: TRBV5-1
cdr3_nt: TGCGCCAGCAGCATGGGACTCCCCTCGGGGGACGAGCAGTACTTC
cdr3_aa: CASSMGLPSGDEQYF

j_call: TRBJ2-1
d_call: TRBD2
clone_size: -
v_call: TRBV28
cdr3_nt: TGTGCCACCCAACCGGGACTAGTAGTCAATGAGCAGTTCTTC
cdr3_aa: CATQPGLVVNEQFF

j_call: TRBJ2-1
d_call: TRBD1
clone_size: -
v_call: TRBV4-2
cdr3_nt: TGTGCCAGCAGCTCTGTCCCGGGACAGGGAATAGCGGCCCGAGATAATGAGCAGTTCTTC
cdr3_aa: CASSSVPGQGIAARDNEQFF

j_call: TRBJ2-5
d_call: -
clone_size: -
v_call: TRBV6-5
cdr3_nt: TGTGCCAGCAGAGAACGACTCAGGGCTTGGGAGACCCAGTACTTC
cdr3_aa: CASRERLRAWETQYF

j_call: TRBJ2-1
d_call: -
clone_size: -
v_call: TRBV5-1
cdr3_nt: TGCGCCAGCAGCCCCGGGACCCTTGTCTCCCATGAGCAGTTCTTC
cdr3_aa: CASSPGTLVSHEQFF

j_call: TRBJ2-5
d_call: TRBD2
clone_size: -
v_call: TRBV5-1
cdr3_nt: TGCGCCAGCAGCTTGCTCGCTAGCGGGAGAGGGGAGACCCAGTACTTC
cdr3_aa: CASSLLASGRGETQYF

j_call: TRBJ1-1
d_call: TRBD1
clone_size: -
v_call: TRBV5-1
cdr3_nt: TGCGCCAGCAGCTCTCATTACAGACAGGGACCCACTGAAGCTTTCTTT
cdr3_aa: CASSSHYRQGPTEAFF

j_call: TRBJ2-7
d_call: -
clone_size: -
v_call: TRBV28
cdr3_nt: TGTGCCAGCAGTCCCCCGTACGGGGTAGCGTCCTACGAGCAGTACTTC
cdr3_aa: CASSPPYGVASYEQYF

j_call: TRBJ2-1
d_call: -
clone_size: -
v_call: TRBV9
cdr3_nt: TGTGCCAGCAGCGTAGAGACGGGAGTCAGGCTGTTCTTC
cdr3_aa: CASSVETGVRLFF

j_call: TRBJ2-1
d_call: -
clone_size: -
v_call: TRBV7-3
cdr3_nt: TGTGCCAGCAGCTTGGCCCGATCCTACAATGAGCAGTTCTTC
cdr3_aa: CASSLARSYNEQFF

j_call: TRBJ2-7
d_call: TRBD2
clone_size: -
v_call: TRBV5-1
cdr3_nt: TGCGCCAGCAGCTCAGGGACTAGCGGAACCTACGAGCAGTACTTC
cdr3_aa: CASSSGTSGTYEQYF

j_call: TRBJ2-3
d_call: -
clone_size: -
v_call: TRBV18
cdr3_nt: TGTGCCAGCTCAGGGCCGGGCCGTAACACAGATACGCAGTATTTT
cdr3_aa: CASSGPGRNTDTQYF

j_call: TRBJ2-5
d_call: -
clone_size: -
v_call: TRBV2
cdr3_nt: TGTGCCAGCTCACCCCTGGGGACCCAGTACTTC
cdr3_aa: CASSPLGTQYF

j_call: TRBJ2-6
d_call: -
clone_size: -
v_call: TRBV28
cdr3_nt: TGTGCCAGCATCAACAGGAGGTTACGCTCTGGGGCCAACGTCCTGACTTTC
cdr3_aa: CASINRRLRSGANVLTF

j_call: TRBJ1-1
d_call: -
clone_size: -
v_call: TRBV2
cdr3_nt: TGTGCCAGCAGTGACCAGCAGAACACTGAAGCTTTCTTT
cdr3_aa: CASSDQQNTEAFF

j_call: TRBJ2-7
d_call: TRBD1
clone_size: -
v_call: TRBV6-5
cdr3_nt: TGTGCCAGCAGTTACCGGGGACAGGACTACGAGCAGTACTTC
cdr3_aa: CASSYRGQDYEQYF

j_call: TRBJ2-5
d_call: TRBD1
clone_size: -
v_call: TRBV7-3
cdr3_nt: TGTGCCAGCAGCCAAGGGACAGTTAGGGAGACCCAGTACTTC
cdr3_aa: CASSQGTVRETQYF

j_call: TRBJ2-7
d_call: -
clone_size: once
v_call: TRBV16
cdr3_nt: TGTGCCAGCAGCCCTCAAAGTGGATTAGGGGCCTACGAGCAGTACTTC
cdr3_aa: CASSPQSGLGAYEQYF

j_call: TRBJ1-6
d_call: -
clone_size: once
v_call: TRBV25-1
cdr3_nt: TGTGCCAGCAACCAAGGGGGGCGGAGTAATTCACCCCTCCACTTT
cdr3_aa: CASNQGGRSNSPLHF

j_call: TRBJ1-1
d_call: TRBD1
clone_size: -
v_call: TRBV19
cdr3_nt: TGTGCCAGTAGTATAGATCCAGGGGGCCGGGCTTTCTTT
cdr3_aa: CASSIDPGGRAFF

j_call: TRBJ1-2
d_call: -
clone_size: -
v_call: TRBV7-2
cdr3_nt: TGTGCCAGCAGCTTAGCGAGGGTTGATGGCTACACCTTC
cdr3_aa: CASSLARVDGYTF

j_call: TRBJ2-2
d_call: -
clone_size: -
v_call: TRBV9
cdr3_nt: TGTGCCAGCAGCGTAGCTGGGGGTGAGGCCGGGGAGCTGTTTTTT
cdr3_aa: CASSVAGGEAGELFF

j_call: TRBJ1-3
d_call: -
clone_size: -
v_call: TRBV2
cdr3_nt: TGTGCCAGCAGCCTTACGTTCTCTGGAAACACCATATATTTT
cdr3_aa: CASSLTFSGNTIYF

j_call: TRBJ2-3
d_call: -
clone_size: -
v_call: TRBV2
cdr3_nt: TGTGCCAGCAGAGGTCGGGGCTCGCCAGATACGCAGTATTTT
cdr3_aa: CASRGRGSPDTQYF

j_call: TRBJ2-7
d_call: -
clone_size: -
v_call: TRBV16
cdr3_nt: TGTGCCAGCAGCCAATCTCATCCAAGAGGGAGATACGAGCAGTACTTC
cdr3_aa: CASSQSHPRGRYEQYF

j_call: TRBJ1-2
d_call: -
clone_size: -
v_call: TRBV11-2
cdr3_nt: TGTGCCAGCAGTTACTTAGGAGGGGGAAATGGCTACACCTTC
cdr3_aa: CASSYLGGGNGYTF

j_call: TRBJ1-2
d_call: -
clone_size: -
v_call: TRBV5-4
cdr3_nt: TGTGCCAGCAGCTTGTGGACGGTTGGCTATGGCTACACCTTC
cdr3_aa: CASSLWTVGYGYTF

j_call: TRBJ2-7
d_call: -
clone_size: -
v_call: TRBV27
cdr3_nt: TGTGCCAGCAGTAGACTGCGGTCAGGGGACGAGCAGTACTTC
cdr3_aa: CASSRLRSGDEQYF

j_call: TRBJ2-5
d_call: TRBD1
clone_size: -
v_call: TRBV10-1
cdr3_nt: TGCGCCAGCAGTGGACAGGGCCGGGAGACCCAGTACTTC
cdr3_aa: CASSGQGRETQYF

j_call: TRBJ2-2
d_call: -
clone_size: -
v_call: TRBV11-2
cdr3_nt: TGTGCCAGCAGGGCGATATTCACCGGGGAGCTGTTTTTT
cdr3_aa: CASRAIFTGELFF

j_call: TRBJ1-1
d_call: -
clone_size: -
v_call: TRBV7-2
cdr3_nt: TGTGCCAGCAGCTTAGTGGCGGCCGGGGGGACTGAAGCTTTCTTT
cdr3_aa: CASSLVAAGGTEAFF

j_call: TRBJ2-2
d_call: -
clone_size: -
v_call: TRBV7-2
cdr3_nt: TGTGCCAGCAGCTCGGGCCGGACAGCGGGCACCGGGGAGCTGTTTTTT
cdr3_aa: CASSSGRTAGTGELFF